Listed here is a single TCR beta chain. This entry is derived from a study of blood T cell repertoires in COVID-19. Study background: There were acute and convalescent COVID-19 samples, and they came from the United States, Italy and Spain. PBMCs, B-cell-depleted T cells, or T cells were the source of the cDNA or gDNA that made up the material.

Per the original methods: How many nucleated cells were present was estimated from reference gene primer amplification. Libraries were prepared by immunoSEQ multiplex PCR; TCRdb keeps only in-frame clonotypes and omits some of them. The V and J calls and clone size come from that table; D and trimming were worked out from the DNA. The table includes about 130,000 clones, 86% detected once. Deletions cut 3 bases from V and 7 bases from J, with 13 bases between. Germline lookup yields CDR1 MDHEN and CDR2 SYDVKM. The CDR3 has 13 amino acids. The material sequenced was peripheral blood. The genes are TRBV28 and TRBJ2-7; tentatively, D is TRBD1 (6 bases). This TCR came from a human donor in a cohort sampled during active COVID-19. This CDR3 reads CASSLGAGGEQYF. The CDR3, as DNA: TGTGCCAGCAGTTTGGGGGCAGGCGGGGAGCAGTACTTC.